This TCR beta chain stems from a study of blood T cell repertoires in COVID-19. The data were produced by immunoSEQ multiplex PCR, yet TCRdb's version contains in-frame clones alone and is incomplete. This sample has approximately 290,000 clones, with nearly 90% found just once. The germline gives CDR1 PRHDT, CDR2 FYEKMQ (reference sequence). The CDR3 is 14 residues long. Unmatched junction bases numbered 4, after V lost 4 bases and J lost 2 bases. Adults between roughly 18 and 89 years of age took part from some 25 US areas. Each participant's cohort was designated according to participant-reported clinical history.

The chain employs TRBV13 and TRBJ1-1, with TRBD1 matching 7 bases. Sequencing was carried out using PBMCs or T cells enriched from blood (not recorded which). The sequence was obtained from a woman under 30 with acute COVID-19. CDR3 sequence: CASSSRQGNTEAFF. CDR3 bases: TGTGCCAGCAGCTCCAGACAGGGAAACACTGAAGCTTTCTTT.